This TCR beta chain was sequenced during a study of OX40 agonist ivuxolimab in advanced cancers. Study observations and caveats: With doses of 0.1-3.0 mg/kg, partial responders showed among the lowest clonal expansion.

Libraries were prepared by immunoSEQ multiplex PCR; TCRdb keeps only in-frame clonotypes and omits some of them. This sample has over 100,000 clones, with around 91% found just once. About this clone itself: No antigen is known for it. Other DNA sequences within the sample encode an identical CDR3.

V was trimmed by 0 bases and J by 2 bases, leaving 8 bases between them. The CDR3 totals 14 residues. CDR1 is SGHRS and CDR2 is YFSETQ in the germline V gene. This sequence originates from an adult with an advanced solid tumor such as melanoma, head and neck, liver or kidney cancer. Sequences were derived from CD4+ or CD8+ T cells sorted from blood, sampled in a trial of the OX40 agonist ivuxolimab. The rearrangement joins TRBV5-1 to TRBJ2-5; no clear D. The DNA for the CDR3 is TGCGCCAGCAGCTTGGCAGGCGGACAAGAGACCCAGTACTTC. Amino acid sequence: CASSLAGGQETQYF.